A selection of T cell receptor beta chains follows, all from one sample in a study of blood T cell repertoires in COVID-19. Profiled with immunoSEQ multiplex PCR; TCRdb holds only in-frame clones, not every one. The data show around 260,000 clones, about nine tenths seen once. Sequencing used peripheral blood. The receptors here all came from a woman in her 30s with active or convalescent COVID-19. Each CDR3 is given without its conserved first and last residue. A D gene is named only where the DNA matches it firmly.

d_call: -
j_call: TRBJ2-2
v_call: TRBV28
cdr3_aa: ASRTANTGELF

d_call: -
j_call: TRBJ2-7
v_call: TRBV6-2/TRBV6-3
cdr3_aa: ASSYSTGGPSYEQY

d_call: TRBD1
j_call: TRBJ2-2
v_call: TRBV10-3
cdr3_aa: AWPPGQGESTGELF

d_call: -
j_call: TRBJ1-1
v_call: TRBV7-9
cdr3_aa: ASSGGPNTEAF

d_call: -
j_call: TRBJ2-7
v_call: TRBV19
cdr3_aa: ASSVLTGTYEQY

d_call: -
j_call: TRBJ1-5
v_call: TRBV28
cdr3_aa: ASSLSGALNQPQH

d_call: -
j_call: TRBJ1-1
v_call: TRBV11-2
cdr3_aa: ASSGDGGMTEAF

d_call: -
j_call: TRBJ1-1
v_call: TRBV18
cdr3_aa: ASSPQADPVNTEAF

d_call: -
j_call: TRBJ1-3
v_call: TRBV5-4
cdr3_aa: ASSLDGSISGNTIY

d_call: -
j_call: TRBJ2-6
v_call: TRBV28
cdr3_aa: ASSLGGGANVLT

d_call: -
j_call: TRBJ1-1
v_call: TRBV19
cdr3_aa: ASSIGTVPAAF

d_call: TRBD1
j_call: TRBJ2-3
v_call: TRBV9
cdr3_aa: ASSAGQGRRDTQY

d_call: TRBD1
j_call: TRBJ1-3
v_call: TRBV28
cdr3_aa: ASSSSFAGLQGAGNTIY

d_call: -
j_call: TRBJ2-7
v_call: TRBV27
cdr3_aa: ASSLRGRSSYEQY

d_call: -
j_call: TRBJ2-3
v_call: TRBV19
cdr3_aa: ASSIQGHSTDTQY

d_call: TRBD2
j_call: TRBJ2-3
v_call: TRBV9
cdr3_aa: ASSVGASGGSTDTQY

d_call: -
j_call: TRBJ1-5
v_call: TRBV25-1
cdr3_aa: ATGTQSNQPQH

d_call: -
j_call: TRBJ2-3
v_call: TRBV4-1
cdr3_aa: ASTKTAGAADTQY

d_call: TRBD1
j_call: TRBJ1-2
v_call: TRBV19
cdr3_aa: ASSMVTGGNYGYT

d_call: -
j_call: TRBJ2-7
v_call: TRBV6-5
cdr3_aa: ASSYSNTGSTYEQY

d_call: -
j_call: TRBJ1-1
v_call: TRBV5-8
cdr3_aa: ASSWEKTAF

d_call: -
j_call: TRBJ2-3
v_call: TRBV4-2
cdr3_aa: ASSQDGRGRSTDTQY

d_call: TRBD1
j_call: TRBJ1-2
v_call: TRBV7-2
cdr3_aa: ASSFTGTAGYT

d_call: TRBD2
j_call: TRBJ2-5
v_call: TRBV27
cdr3_aa: ASSLRLAGETQY

d_call: -
j_call: TRBJ1-1
v_call: TRBV30
cdr3_aa: AWSVGQSNTEAF

d_call: TRBD1
j_call: TRBJ1-1
v_call: TRBV28
cdr3_aa: ASSAGTGRGDTEAF

d_call: -
j_call: TRBJ2-7
v_call: TRBV4-2
cdr3_aa: ASSQETGHHYEQY

d_call: TRBD1
j_call: TRBJ2-7
v_call: TRBV18
cdr3_aa: ASSRSAGGEQY

d_call: -
j_call: TRBJ1-6
v_call: TRBV6-5
cdr3_aa: AGLLDSNSPLH

d_call: -
j_call: TRBJ1-5
v_call: TRBV28
cdr3_aa: ATSGTYQPQH

d_call: -
j_call: TRBJ2-1
v_call: TRBV28
cdr3_aa: ASFAWGNNNEQF

d_call: -
j_call: TRBJ2-3
v_call: TRBV19
cdr3_aa: ASSILNPGSTDTQY

d_call: TRBD1
j_call: TRBJ1-2
v_call: TRBV14
cdr3_aa: ASSQGGQGITYGYT

d_call: TRBD1
j_call: TRBJ2-7
v_call: TRBV28
cdr3_aa: ASSPGTGPQY

d_call: -
j_call: TRBJ1-1
v_call: TRBV30
cdr3_aa: AWQGLGSTEAF

d_call: TRBD1
j_call: TRBJ1-1
v_call: TRBV7-9
cdr3_aa: ASSFQQGGTEAF

d_call: TRBD1
j_call: TRBJ2-5
v_call: TRBV18
cdr3_aa: ASSPYRGQIKETQY

d_call: TRBD1
j_call: TRBJ1-1
v_call: TRBV19
cdr3_aa: ASSDRGGTEAF

d_call: -
j_call: TRBJ1-2
v_call: TRBV6-5
cdr3_aa: ASSNRGGNYGYT